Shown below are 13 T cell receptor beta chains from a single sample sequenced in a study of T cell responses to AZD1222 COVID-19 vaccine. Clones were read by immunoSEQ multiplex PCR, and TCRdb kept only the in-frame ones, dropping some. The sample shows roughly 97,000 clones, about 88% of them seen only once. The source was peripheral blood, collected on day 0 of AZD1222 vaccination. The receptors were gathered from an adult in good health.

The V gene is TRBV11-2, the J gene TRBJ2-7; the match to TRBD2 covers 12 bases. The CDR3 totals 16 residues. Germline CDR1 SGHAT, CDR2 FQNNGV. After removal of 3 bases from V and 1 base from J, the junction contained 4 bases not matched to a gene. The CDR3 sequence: CASSLVGLAGSYEQYF. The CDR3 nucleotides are TGTGCCAGCAGCTTGGTCGGACTAGCGGGGTCCTACGAGCAGTACTTC.

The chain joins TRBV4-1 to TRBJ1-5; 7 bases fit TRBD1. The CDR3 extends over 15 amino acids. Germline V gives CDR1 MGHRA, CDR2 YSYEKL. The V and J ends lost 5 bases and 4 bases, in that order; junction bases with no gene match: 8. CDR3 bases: TGCGCCAGCAGCTTGGGGACAGAAGTAAATCAGCCCCAGCATTTT. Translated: CASSLGTEVNQPQHF.

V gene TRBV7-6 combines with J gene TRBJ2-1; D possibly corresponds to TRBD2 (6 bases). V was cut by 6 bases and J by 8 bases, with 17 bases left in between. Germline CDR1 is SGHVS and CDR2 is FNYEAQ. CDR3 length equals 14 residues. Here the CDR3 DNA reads TGTGCCAGCAGTTCTCTAGCGAGGGGTCATGAGCAGTTCTTC. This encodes CASSSLARGHEQFF.

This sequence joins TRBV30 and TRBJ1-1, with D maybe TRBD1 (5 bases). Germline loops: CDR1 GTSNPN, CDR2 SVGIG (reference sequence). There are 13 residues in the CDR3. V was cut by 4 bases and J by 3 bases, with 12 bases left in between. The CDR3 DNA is TGTGCCTGGACAAGTGCAGGGTACACTGAAGCTTTCTTT. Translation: CAWTSAGYTEAFF.

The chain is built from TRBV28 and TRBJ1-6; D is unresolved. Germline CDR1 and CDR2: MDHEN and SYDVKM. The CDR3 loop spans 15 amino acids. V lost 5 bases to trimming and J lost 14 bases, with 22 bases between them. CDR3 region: CASSPPKYPGSALHF. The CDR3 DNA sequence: TGTGCCAGCAGTCCCCCAAAGTACCCGGGTTCGGCCCTCCACTTT.

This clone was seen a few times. CDR3 sequence: CSGGTGVEGYTF. In nucleotides, the CDR3 is TGCAGCGGCGGGACAGGGGTAGAGGGCTACACCTTC. V and J are TRBV29-1 and TRBJ1-2; 10 positions agree with TRBD1. CDR3 size: 12 residues. From germline, CDR1 is SQVTM and CDR2 ANQGSEA. Losses at the gene ends were 7 bases for V and 8 bases for J; bases not matched to a gene: 7.

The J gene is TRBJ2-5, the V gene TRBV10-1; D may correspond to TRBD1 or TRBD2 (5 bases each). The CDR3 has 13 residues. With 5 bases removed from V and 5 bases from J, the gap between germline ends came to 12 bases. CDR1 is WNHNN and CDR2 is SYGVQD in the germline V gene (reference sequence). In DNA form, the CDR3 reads TGCGCCAGCAGTCAGGGTTCGGGGGAGACCCAGTACTTC. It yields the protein CASSQGSGETQYF.

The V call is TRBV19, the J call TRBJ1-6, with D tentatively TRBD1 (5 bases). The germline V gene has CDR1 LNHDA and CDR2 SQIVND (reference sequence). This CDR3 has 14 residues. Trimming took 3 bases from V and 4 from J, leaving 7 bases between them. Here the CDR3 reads CASSMWGYNSPLHF. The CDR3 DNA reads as TGTGCCAGTAGTATGTGGGGGTATAATTCACCCCTCCACTTT.

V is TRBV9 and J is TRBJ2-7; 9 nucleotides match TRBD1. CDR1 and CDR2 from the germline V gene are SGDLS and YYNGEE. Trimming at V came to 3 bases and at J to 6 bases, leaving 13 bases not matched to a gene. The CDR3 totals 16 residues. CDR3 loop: CASSAGQGIARGEQYF. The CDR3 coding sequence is TGTGCCAGCAGCGCCGGACAGGGGATAGCTAGGGGCGAGCAGTACTTC.

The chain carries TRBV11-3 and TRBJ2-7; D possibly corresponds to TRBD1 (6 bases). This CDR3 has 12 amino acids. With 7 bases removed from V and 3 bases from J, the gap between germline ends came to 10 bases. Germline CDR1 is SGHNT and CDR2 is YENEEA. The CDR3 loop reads CASKQGGYEQYF. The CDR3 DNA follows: TGTGCCAGCAAACAGGGCGGCTACGAGCAGTACTTC.

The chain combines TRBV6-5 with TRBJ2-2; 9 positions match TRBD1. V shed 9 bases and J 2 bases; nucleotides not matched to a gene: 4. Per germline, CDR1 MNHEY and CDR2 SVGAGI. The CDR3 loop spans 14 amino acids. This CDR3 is CASWDRENTGELFF. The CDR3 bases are TGTGCCAGTTGGGACAGGGAAAACACCGGGGAGCTGTTTTTT.

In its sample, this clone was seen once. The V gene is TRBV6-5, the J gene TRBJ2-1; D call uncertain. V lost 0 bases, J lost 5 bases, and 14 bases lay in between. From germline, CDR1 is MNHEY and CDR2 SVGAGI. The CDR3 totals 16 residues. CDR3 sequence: CASSYSGREQDNEQFF. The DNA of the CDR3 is TGTGCCAGCAGTTACTCAGGACGCGAGCAGGACAATGAGCAGTTCTTC.

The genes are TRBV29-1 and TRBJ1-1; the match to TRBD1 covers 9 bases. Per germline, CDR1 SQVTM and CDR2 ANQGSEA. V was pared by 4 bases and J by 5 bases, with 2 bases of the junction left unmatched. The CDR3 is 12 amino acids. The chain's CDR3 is CSVAGQGTEAFF. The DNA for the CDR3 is TGCAGCGTTGCAGGACAGGGGACTGAAGCTTTCTTT.